These 26 T cell receptor beta chains originate from one sample sequenced in a study of cytomegalovirus exposure and HLA in healthy donors. Use of 60 Vbeta and 13 Jbeta primers characterized the PCR. The method was immunoSEQ multiplex PCR; TCRdb's version includes in-frame clones alone and lacks a portion of them. In the table there are more than 200,000 clones, over 75% of which are singletons. Sequences were obtained from PBMCs. Receptors were obtained from a girl aged 2 to 10 in good health and CMV-seronegative.

V usage is TRBV9 and J usage is TRBJ1-1; D gene unclear. CDR1 SGDLS and CDR2 YYNGEE come from the germline V gene. The CDR3 covers 14 residues. Between the trimmed V and J ends, which lost 0 bases and 1 base, there was a span of 7 bases. The CDR3 region is CASSVGSGNTEAFF. CDR3 in DNA: TGTGCCAGCAGCGTAGGGTCAGGGAACACTGAAGCTTTCTTT.

Only a few counts were recorded for this clone. At one of its ends the junction is not consistent with the germline gene, which may arise from a read error. V usage is TRBV5-4 and J usage is TRBJ2-6; D is possibly TRBD1 (6 bases). Germline CDR1 SGHNT, CDR2 YYREEE (reference sequence). This CDR3 region has 15 residues. CDR3 residues: CASSLGQSEANVLTF. The CDR3 nucleotides are TGTGCCAGCAGCTTAGGACAGTCTGAGGCCAACGTCCTGACTTTC.

V gene TRBV27 combines with J gene TRBJ2-1; D is perhaps TRBD2 (6 bases). The germline V gene has CDR1 MNHEY and CDR2 SMNVEV (reference sequence). Trimming shortened V by 1 base and J by 0 bases, and 7 bases separated the two germline ends. The CDR3 length is 15 residues. The CDR3 sequence is CASSLYGGSYNEQFF. CDR3 coding DNA: TGTGCCAGCAGTTTATACGGGGGCTCCTACAATGAGCAGTTCTTC.

This rearrangement joins TRBV4-1 to TRBJ2-5; 8 bases fit TRBD1. Per the germline V gene, CDR1 is MGHRA and CDR2 is YSYEKL. CDR3 length: 16 amino acids. The junction had 17 bases not matched to a gene; V was cut back by 3 bases and J by 11 bases. The CDR3 coding sequence is TGCGCCAGCAGCCATGTTGGACAGGGCCTAACGGGGGAGCAGTACTTC. Its protein is CASSHVGQGLTGEQYF.

The rearrangement links TRBV6-5 to TRBJ2-5; 10 bases agree with TRBD2. Losses at the gene ends were 6 bases for V and 5 bases for J; bases not matched to a gene: 9. The germline V gene encodes CDR1 MNHEY and CDR2 SVGAGI. CDR3 size: 15 residues. The CDR3, as DNA: TGTGCCAGCAGAAACGCAGCGGGGGGGCGTGAGACCCAGTACTTC. Amino acids: CASRNAAGGRETQYF.

V gene TRBV5-8 combines with J gene TRBJ2-3; 12 bases fit TRBD2. The V and J ends lost 4 bases and 2 bases, in that order; junction bases with no gene match: 5. This CDR3 spans 16 amino acids. Looked up from germline, CDR1 is SGHTS and CDR2 is YDEGEE. The CDR3 DNA follows: TGTGCCAGCAGCGGGGGACTAGCGGGTCTCACAGATACGCAGTATTTT. It specifies CASSGGLAGLTDTQYF. Complete variable domain (other parts from reference TRBV5-8 and TRBJ2-3): EAGVTQSPTHLIKTRGQQATLRCSPISGHTSVYWYQQALGLGLQFLLWYDEGEERNRGNFPPRFSGRQFPNYSSELNVNALELEDSALYLCASSGGLAGLTDTQYFGPGTRLTVL.

With respect to this clone: The junction differs from germline at one of its ends, possibly a read error. The rearrangement links TRBV6-5 to TRBJ2-7; 10 bases are shared with TRBD2. CDR3 length: 13 amino acids. Germline CDR1 MNHEY, CDR2 SVGAGI. The CDR3 here is CAVSLAGTYERYF. CDR3 DNA sequence: TGTGCCGTTTCACTAGCGGGAACCTACGAGCGGTACTTC.

The chain combines TRBV9 with TRBJ1-2; TRBD1 aligns across 8 bases. The CDR3 has 13 amino acids. CDR1 and CDR2 (germline): SGDLS, YYNGEE. After removal of 3 bases from V and 5 bases from J, the junction contained 3 bases not matched to a gene. The CDR3 DNA sequence: TGTGCCAGCAGCGGACAGGGGAGGTATGGCTACACCTTC. Its protein is CASSGQGRYGYTF.

In this sample, this clone turned up a few times. The chain joins TRBV7-8 to TRBJ2-1; TRBD2 matches 12 bases. Unmatched junction bases numbered 4, after V lost 5 bases and J lost 8 bases. The CDR3 contains 14 residues. The V gene's germline CDR1 is SGHVS and CDR2 FQNEAQ. The CDR3 DNA follows: TGTGCCAGCAGCCCCAGACTAGCGGGAGATGAGCAGTTCTTC. Its protein is CASSPRLAGDEQFF.

The genes are TRBV2 and TRBJ1-5, with TRBD1 identical over 7 bases. The CDR3 totals 15 residues. Germline CDR1 SNHLY, CDR2 FYNNEI. The V and J ends lost 0 bases and 10 bases, in that order; junction bases with no gene match: 9. CDR3 bases: TGTGCCAGCAGTGAAGCGAAGACAGGGAGGATCCCCCAGCATTTT. This codes for CASSEAKTGRIPQHF. Combining the CDR3 with reference TRBV2 and TRBJ1-5 gives the whole variable domain EPEVTQTPSHQVTQMGQEVILRCVPISNHLYFYWYRQILGQKVEFLVSFYNNEISEKSEIFDDQFSVERPDGSNFTLKIRSTKLEDSAMYFCASSEAKTGRIPQHFGDGTRLSIL.

The J gene is TRBJ1-5, the V gene TRBV6-7, with TRBD1 identical over 8 bases. TRBV6-7 is an open reading frame, and its role is uncertain. V was clipped by 5 bases and J by 6 bases; unmatched bases: 6. CDR3 length: 14 residues. DNA for the CDR3: TGTGCCAGCAGTCAGCGACAGGGGACTCAGCCCCAGCATTTT. Its protein product is CASSQRQGTQPQHF.

The V call is TRBV7-6, the J call TRBJ2-3; 8 nucleotides line up with TRBD2. Trimming removed 2 bases from V and 0 bases from J; junction bases left unmatched: 1. The CDR3 is 15 amino acids. The germline CDR1 and CDR2 sequences are SGHVS and FNYEAQ. The CDR3 DNA follows: TGTGCCAGCAGCTTAACGGGGGGGAGCACAGATACGCAGTATTTT. This sequence encodes CASSLTGGSTDTQYF.

As to this clone: The conserved final phenylalanine or tryptophan is absent from the CDR3, which likely points to a read error. The DNA is omitted, as the CDR3 cannot be located on it reliably, and the CDR3 follows TCRdb's listing. Here the CDR3 reads CASSESQV. The rearrangement uses TRBV7-7 and TRBJ1-4; TRBD1, the D gene given by the table, was not confirmed from the DNA. In germline, CDR1 is SSHAT, CDR2 FNYEAQ (reference sequence). A total of 8 residues make up the CDR3, ends included.

As concerns this clone: This CDR3 is also generated by other DNA sequences in the sample. The chain couples TRBV6-5 to TRBJ2-5; 9 nucleotides agree with TRBD1. Losses at the gene ends were 4 bases for V and 4 bases for J; bases not matched to a gene: 10. The CDR3 has 16 residues. The germline CDR1 and CDR2 sequences are MNHEY and SVGAGI. CDR3 in DNA: TGTGCCAGCAGTTTTGGGGATACAGGGGGCCGAGAGACCCAGTACTTC. It translates to CASSFGDTGGRETQYF.

The CDR3 loop is CASSPGLTYEQYF. CDR3 DNA: TGCGCCAGCAGCCCCGGACTAACCTACGAGCAGTACTTC. The chain uses TRBV4-1 and TRBJ2-7; TRBD2 is a possible D gene (6 bases). Trimming took off 4 bases at V and 2 bases at J, with 9 bases between the two ends. Germline V CDR1 and CDR2: MGHRA, YSYEKL. The CDR3 is 13 residues long.

The chain employs TRBV25-1 and TRBJ1-2; possibly TRBD1 for D (5 bases). The germline V gene has CDR1 MGHDK and CDR2 SYGVNS. V was cut by 3 bases and J by 4 bases, with 12 bases left in between. The CDR3 consists of 14 residues. The CDR3 is CASSDSGRSYGYTF. DNA of the CDR3: TGTGCCAGCAGTGATTCAGGGAGGAGCTATGGCTACACCTTC.

The chain combines TRBV30 with TRBJ2-7; the D is unclear. CDR1 is GTSNPN and CDR2 is SVGIG in the germline V gene (reference sequence). V was trimmed by 5 bases and J by 0 bases, leaving 14 bases between them. The CDR3 is 14 residues long. This chain's CDR3 is CAWCFGGPSYEQYF. The CDR3 nucleotides read TGTGCCTGGTGTTTCGGCGGTCCCTCCTACGAGCAGTACTTC.

The chain joins TRBV7-3 to TRBJ2-1; D is unclear. Per germline, CDR1 SGHTA and CDR2 FQGTGA. The CDR3 covers 12 residues. V dropped 8 bases and J dropped 8 bases, with 13 bases sitting between them. For the CDR3, the DNA is TGTGCCAGCGGCGATCTGGCGGATGAGCAGTTCTTC. Translated: CASGDLADEQFF. Filled out from reference TRBV7-3 and TRBJ2-1, the complete variable domain reads GAGVSQTPSNKVTEKGKYVELRCDPISGHTALYWYRQSLGQGPEFLIYFQGTGAADDSGLPNDRFFAVRPEGSVSTLKIQRTERGDSAVYLCASGDLADEQFFGPGTRLTVL.

V usage is TRBV6-5 and J usage is TRBJ2-5; D ambiguous. Gene TRBJ2-7 matches the end of the DNA better, so the J call may be wrong. The CDR3 length is 15 residues. Looked up from germline, CDR1 is MNHEY and CDR2 is SVGAGI. The CDR3 nucleotides are TGTGCCAGCAGTTACAGGCTTCTCGAGGCTAGCGAGCAGTACTTC. Residues: CASSYRLLEASEQYF.

This clone appeared once. The chain couples TRBV15 to TRBJ2-5; 8 bases align to TRBD1. Per germline, CDR1 LNHNV and CDR2 YYDKDF (reference sequence). CDR3 length equals 17 residues. J lost 0 bases, V lost 3 bases, and 9 bases had no gene match. The CDR3 DNA is TGTGCCACCAGCAGGGGGGACAGGCCGGCCTACCAAGAGACCCAGTACTTC. Its protein product is CATSRGDRPAYQETQYF.

J is TRBJ2-7 and V is TRBV11-2; TRBD2 agrees at 10 bases. Per the germline V gene, CDR1 is SGHAT and CDR2 is FQNNGV. The CDR3 consists of 16 residues. Germline trimming cut 1 base from V and 4 bases from J; bases unmatched to any gene: 7. As DNA, the CDR3 is TGTGCCAGCAGCTTAGCCCTCCTAGCGGGGGAGTACGAGCAGTACTTC. It yields the protein CASSLALLAGEYEQYF.

The chain employs TRBV6-1 and TRBJ1-1; possibly TRBD1 for D (5 bases). The germline CDR1 and CDR2 sequences are MNHNS and SASEGT. The CDR3 contains 11 residues. Trimming stripped 7 bases from V and 8 bases from J, with 11 bases between. The CDR3 protein is CASIRQREAFF. For the CDR3, the DNA is TGTGCCAGCATTAGACAGCGAGAAGCTTTCTTT.

The chain has TRBV5-1 and TRBJ1-2; possibly TRBD1 for D (6 bases). CDR1 SGHRS and CDR2 YFSETQ come from the germline V gene. The CDR3 runs to 12 residues. V dropped 4 bases and J dropped 8 bases, with 12 bases sitting between them. CDR3 sequence: CASSRQGFGYTF. As DNA, the CDR3 is TGCGCCAGCAGCCGTCAGGGGTTCGGCTACACCTTC.

The chain joins TRBV6-5 to TRBJ1-2; 10 bases are shared with TRBD1. Losses at the gene ends were 6 bases for V and 4 bases for J; bases not matched to a gene: 5. The CDR3 has 14 residues. Germline V CDR1 and CDR2: MNHEY, SVGAGI. CDR3 amino acids: CASSPGTGAYGYTF. The CDR3 nucleotides read TGTGCCAGCAGCCCCGGGACAGGGGCCTATGGCTACACCTTC.

V and J are TRBV9 and TRBJ2-1, with 8 nucleotides matching TRBD2. Germline values: CDR1 SGDLS, CDR2 YYNGEE. The V segment lost 0 bases and the J segment 4 bases; nucleotides outside the gene matches: 18. The CDR3 loop spans 20 amino acids. CDR3 sequence (DNA): TGTGCCAGCAGCGTAGTTAATGAGGGGGTCGGGGGGGTTGGTTACAATGAGCAGTTCTTC. This gives the protein CASSVVNEGVGGVGYNEQFF.

J is TRBJ1-3 and V is TRBV7-7; D gene unclear. CDR1 SSHAT and CDR2 FNYEAQ come from the germline V gene (reference sequence). V was shortened by 5 bases and J by 4 bases, with 9 bases between the two germline ends. CDR3 size: 13 residues. The CDR3 protein is CASSPTEGNTIYF. In DNA, the CDR3 is TGTGCCAGCAGCCCAACGGAGGGAAACACCATATATTTT.